This T cell receptor (beta chain) was observed in a study of Graves' ophthalmopathy and Graves' hyperthyroidism (dated by TCRdb to the late 2010s). Regarding the research as a whole: Peripheral blood was collected before any treatment was given, at the time of initial diagnosis. TCR beta repertoire signatures were used to distinguish Graves' ophthalmopathy from Graves' hyperthyroidism and to predict progression to ophthalmopathy. In total, over 130 blood samples were TCR-sequenced: some 40 ophthalmopathy, some 75 hyperthyroidism and some 17 hyperthyroidism-to-ophthalmopathy patients. To explore V-J signatures distinguishing ophthalmopathy from hyperthyroidism, a discovery set of some 100 patients (about 43 ophthalmopathy, over 55 stable hyperthyroidism) was enrolled. An independent validation cohort comprised under 20 hyperthyroidism patients and some 16 patients who later progressed from hyperthyroidism to ophthalmopathy. In more than five hyperthyroidism patients, the T-cell repertoires found in thyroid tissue were compared with those found in blood. Following sample collection, hyperthyroidism patients were given methimazole at a starting dose of 30 mg daily, and ophthalmopathy patients were given high-dose intravenous methylprednisolone. The 100 discovery patients were randomly split 7:3 into training and test sets. The full study reports these points: No statistical method was used to predetermine the sample size, and group allocation was not hidden from the investigators. In cross-validation, the 13-signature model distinguished ophthalmopathy from stable hyperthyroidism with around 90% sensitivity and around 83% specificity, while in the test set the corresponding values were about 80% and 75%. Most expanded thyroid clonotypes with frequency above 0.001 were also detected in blood, suggesting blood repertoires may reflect the thyroid immune response. In validation, the model predicted ophthalmopathy progression with more than 55% sensitivity and about 73% specificity; some 13 predicted patients were CT-confirmed with GO in a median of about 6.2 months.

Ophthalmopathy patients had moderately to severely active disease, Clinical Activity Score of at least 3, NOSPECS grade of at least 4, and disease duration under 3 months. Patients with other autoimmune diseases, uncontrolled infections, pregnancy or lactation were excluded from the study. Clinical symptoms, serum thyroxine, TRAb, thyroid ultrasound and orbital computed tomography were used for diagnosis. Ficoll-Paque density gradient centrifugation was used to isolate PBMCs from approximately 10 ml of fresh peripheral blood. Total RNA was extracted with Trizol reagent and quality-checked on an Agilent 2100 Bioanalyzer. For repertoire sequencing, the TCR beta CDR3 regions were amplified from RNA transcripts. A first-round RT-PCR used HTBI primers with the Qiagen OneStep RT-PCR kit, followed by a second-round multiplex PCR, size selection and purification. Sequencing of the libraries was carried out on an Illumina HiSeq2000 in paired-end mode with 100 bp reads. The authors' pipeline ran thus. SOAPnuke was used to process the reads, throwing out any read that had adapters, had uncalled bases, had a mean Phred below 15, or lacked an exact constant-primer or identifier match. COPE v1.2.5 was used to merge the high-quality paired reads. Each unique nucleotide sequence was defined as a clonotype, and clonotypes were aligned to IMGT TRB V, D and J references with MiTCR v1.1. Only V-J combinations with frequency above 0.0001 were analysed, covering 99% to 99.2% of repertoires. For each V-J combination, a TCR clonal expansion and chaos score was defined as F50 clonal expansion divided by the chaos observed in the TCRdist matrix. Welch's t-statistics and random forest were used to reduce the features to some 13 V-J combinations, which were then used as input to a naive Bayes classifier. The Morisita-Horn index was used to measure how similar the thyroid and blood repertoires were. TCRdb trimmed public reads at Q25 via fastp, called clones via MiXCR and kept in-frame beta chains. One record per CDR3 amino acid sequence lists the most common genes and DNA. Here the V and J calls rest on TCRdb's processing, not on the authors' analysis. The sample profile shows 200,000 to 250,000 distinct CDR3 sequences; roughly 21% of them were found once. Of the sample, approximately 40% falls within the top ten clones.

V loses 4 bases, J loses 2 bases, and the germline ends lie 10 bases apart. From a lookup of the germline V gene, CDR1 and CDR2 are KGHDR and SFDVKD. The CDR3 contains 14 residues, cysteine and phenylalanine counted. The CDR3 DNA has 42 bases and is translated from base 1. Many counts were recorded for this clonotype. It has no known antigen specificity. Base qualities were left out, and no much larger clone turns up one base away. Sequenced material: peripheral blood. The sequence was collected from a woman aged 45 to 65 with Graves' ophthalmopathy. Donor details come from another sample of the same person, matched by shared clones. The V gene is TRBV24-1 and the J gene is TRBJ1-2; the D gene assignment is ambiguous. The CDR3 loop reads CATSDPGRNYGYTF. The nucleotide sequence reads as follows: TGTGCCACCAGTGACCCTGGACGGAACTATGGCTACACCTTC.